This paragraph covers one T cell receptor (beta chain) sequence. The method was immunoSEQ multiplex PCR; TCRdb's version includes in-frame clones alone and lacks a portion of them. Of 67,000 or so clones listed, more than 90% are singletons. This specimen comes from a study of technical replicates of blood from several donors. The V gene end was trimmed by 5 bases and the J gene end by 0 bases; junction bases not matched to a gene: 2. The CDR3 has 14 amino acids. Germline CDR1 LGHNA, CDR2 YSLEER. The chain combines TRBV4-3 with TRBJ2-3; 7 nucleotides line up with TRBD2. The specimen sequenced was T cells isolated from PBMCs. The TCR comes from a human donor in good health. In DNA form, the CDR3 reads TGCGCCAGCAGCGGACTAGGAAGCACAGATACGCAGTATTTT. This sequence encodes CASSGLGSTDTQYF.